Following are 4 T cell receptor beta chains from one sample sequenced in a study of T cell responses to AZD1222 COVID-19 vaccine. The assay was immunoSEQ multiplex PCR, and TCRdb's table has in-frame clones only and misses some. The sample has about 120,000 clones, around 93% seen once; the top ten hold more than 7%. Sample: peripheral blood, taken 28 days after the second AZD1222 dose. The receptors here all came from an adult who received the AZD1222 COVID-19 vaccine.

This clone has more than one count but fewer than ten. The chain is built from TRBV2 and TRBJ1-5; D is possibly TRBD1 (6 bases). CDR1 is SNHLY and CDR2 is FYNNEI in the germline V gene. V was pared by 5 bases and J by 4 bases, with 12 bases between. The CDR3 sequence is 14 residues long. In DNA, the CDR3 is TGTGCCAGCAGTCCACAGGGTGGAAATCAGCCCCAGCATTTT. It translates to CASSPQGGNQPQHF.

The V call is TRBV25-1, the J call TRBJ2-3, with D unresolved. V lost 6 bases, J lost 2 bases, and 6 bases lay in between. The CDR3 covers 12 residues. CDR1 MGHDK and CDR2 SYGVNS come from the germline V gene. The chain's CDR3 is CASRETTDTQYF. CDR3 bases: TGTGCCAGCAGGGAGACCACAGATACGCAGTATTTT.

The V gene is TRBV10-2, the J gene TRBJ2-3; the D call may be TRBD1 or TRBD2 (5 bases each). Germline loops: CDR1 WSHSY, CDR2 SAAADI. This CDR3 has 14 amino acids. V dropped 11 bases and J dropped 2 bases, with 17 bases sitting between them. DNA of the CDR3: TGCGCCGGAGGATCAAGGGGCTTCACAGATACGCAGTATTTT. It translates to CAGGSRGFTDTQYF.

The chain employs TRBV19 and TRBJ2-1, with D possibly matching TRBD2 (5 bases). Germline V gene lookup returns CDR1 LNHDA and CDR2 SQIVND (reference sequence). Trimming shortened V by 0 bases and J by 2 bases, and 8 bases separated the two germline ends. This CDR3 comprises 15 residues. As DNA, the CDR3 is TGTGCCAGTAGTATAGAATTCGGGGCCTACAATGAGCAGTTCTTC. Translated: CASSIEFGAYNEQFF. The whole variable domain, remainder taken from reference TRBV19 and TRBJ2-1, is DGGITQSPKYLFRKEGQNVTLSCEQNLNHDAMYWYRQDPGQGLRLIYYSQIVNDFQKGDIAEGYSVSREKKESFPLTVTSAQKNPTAFYLCASSIEFGAYNEQFFGPGTRLTVL.